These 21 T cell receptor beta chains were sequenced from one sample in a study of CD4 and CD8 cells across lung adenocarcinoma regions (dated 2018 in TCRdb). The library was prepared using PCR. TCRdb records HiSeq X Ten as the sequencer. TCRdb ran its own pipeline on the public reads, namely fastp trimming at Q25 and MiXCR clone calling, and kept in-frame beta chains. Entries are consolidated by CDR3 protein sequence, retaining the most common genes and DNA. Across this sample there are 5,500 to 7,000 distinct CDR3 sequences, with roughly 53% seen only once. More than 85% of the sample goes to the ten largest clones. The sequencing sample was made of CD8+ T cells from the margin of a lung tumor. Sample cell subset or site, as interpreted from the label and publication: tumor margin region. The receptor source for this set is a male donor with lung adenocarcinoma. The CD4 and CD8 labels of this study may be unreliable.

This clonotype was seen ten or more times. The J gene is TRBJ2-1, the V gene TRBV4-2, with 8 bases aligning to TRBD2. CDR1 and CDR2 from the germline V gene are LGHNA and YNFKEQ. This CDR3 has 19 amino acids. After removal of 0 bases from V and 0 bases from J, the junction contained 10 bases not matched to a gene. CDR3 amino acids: CASSQDPRAGGFSYNEQFF. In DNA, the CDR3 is TGTGCCAGCAGCCAAGATCCCCGTGCGGGGGGCTTCTCCTACAATGAGCAGTTCTTC.

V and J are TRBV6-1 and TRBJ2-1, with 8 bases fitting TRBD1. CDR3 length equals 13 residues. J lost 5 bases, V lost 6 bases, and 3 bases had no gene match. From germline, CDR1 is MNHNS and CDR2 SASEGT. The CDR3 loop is CASRDRGDNEQFF. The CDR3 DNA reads TGTGCCAGCAGAGACAGGGGAGACAATGAGCAGTTCTTC.

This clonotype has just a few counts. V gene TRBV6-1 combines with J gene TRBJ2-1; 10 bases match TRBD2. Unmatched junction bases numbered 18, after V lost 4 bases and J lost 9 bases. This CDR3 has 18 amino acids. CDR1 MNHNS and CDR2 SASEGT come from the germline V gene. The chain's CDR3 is CASSVSRGLPGLAFEQFF. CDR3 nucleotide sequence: TGTGCCAGCAGTGTTTCCAGGGGTCTCCCGGGACTAGCGTTTGAGCAGTTCTTC.

As DNA, the CDR3 is TGTGCCAGCAGTTTAGCTAGCGGGAGTGCAGATACGCAGTATTTT. Its protein is CASSLASGSADTQYF. The rearrangement joins TRBV12-3 or TRBV12-4 to TRBJ2-3; 9 bases map to TRBD2. The CDR3 length is 15 residues. The trim removed 0 bases at V and 4 bases at J, leaving 2 bases unmatched.

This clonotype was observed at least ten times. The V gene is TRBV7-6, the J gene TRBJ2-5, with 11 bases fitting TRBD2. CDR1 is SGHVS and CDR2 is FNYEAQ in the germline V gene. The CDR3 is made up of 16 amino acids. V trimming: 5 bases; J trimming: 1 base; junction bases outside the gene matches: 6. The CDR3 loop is CASSPGTSGGQETQYF. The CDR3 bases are TGTGCCAGCAGCCCAGGCACTAGCGGGGGCCAAGAGACCCAGTACTTC.

CDR3 nucleotides: TGTGCCAGCAGTGACGGTCGGGCGGGATCAGATACGCAGTATTTT. This gives the protein CASSDGRAGSDTQYF. The V gene is TRBV6-4, the J gene TRBJ2-1; D possibly corresponds to TRBD2 (6 bases). Near its end, the DNA agrees better with TRBJ2-3, so the J call may be wrong. Looked up from germline, CDR1 is MRHNA and CDR2 is SNTAGT. The CDR3 runs 15 residues.

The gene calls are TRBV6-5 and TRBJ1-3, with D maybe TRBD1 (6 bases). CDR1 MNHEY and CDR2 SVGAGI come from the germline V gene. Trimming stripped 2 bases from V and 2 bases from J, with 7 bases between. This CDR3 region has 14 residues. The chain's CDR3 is CASSYEGAGNTIYF. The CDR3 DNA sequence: TGTGCCAGCAGTTACGAGGGGGCTGGAAACACCATATATTTT.

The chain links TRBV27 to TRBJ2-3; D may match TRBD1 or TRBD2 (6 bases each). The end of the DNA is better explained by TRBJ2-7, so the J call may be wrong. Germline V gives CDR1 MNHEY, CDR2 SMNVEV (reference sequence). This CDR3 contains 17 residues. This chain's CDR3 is CASSAGSGGRGTETQYF. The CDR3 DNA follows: TGTGCCAGCAGTGCGGGTTCCGGGGGCCGGGGCACAGAGACGCAGTACTTC.

CDR3 sequence: CASTAPTDALFF. DNA for the CDR3: TGTGCCAGCACCGCCCCCACCGATGCGCTGTTTTTT. The V gene is TRBV6-1, the J gene TRBJ2-3; D call uncertain. Matching the DNA end better, TRBJ2-2 makes the J call doubtful. Germline-derived CDR1 and CDR2 are MNHNS and SASEGT. The CDR3 totals 12 residues.

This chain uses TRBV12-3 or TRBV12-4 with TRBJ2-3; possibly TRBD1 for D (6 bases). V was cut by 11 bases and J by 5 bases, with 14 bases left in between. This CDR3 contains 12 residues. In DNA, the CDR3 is TGTGCCGGGGGCCGGAGCGAAGATACGCAGTATTTT. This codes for CAGGRSEDTQYF.

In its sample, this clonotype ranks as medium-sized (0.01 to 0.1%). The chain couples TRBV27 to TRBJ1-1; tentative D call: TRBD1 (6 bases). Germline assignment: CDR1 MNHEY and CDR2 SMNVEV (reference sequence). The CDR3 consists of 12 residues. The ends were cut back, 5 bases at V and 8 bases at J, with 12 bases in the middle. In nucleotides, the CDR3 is TGTGCCAGCAGTCGCCCGGGGGCGGAAGCTTTCTTT. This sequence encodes CASSRPGAEAFF.

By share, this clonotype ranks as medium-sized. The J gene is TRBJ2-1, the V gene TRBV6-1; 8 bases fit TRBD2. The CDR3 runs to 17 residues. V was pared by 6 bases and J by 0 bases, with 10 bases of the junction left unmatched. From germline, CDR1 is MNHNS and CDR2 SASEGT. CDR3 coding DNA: TGTGCCAGCAGGGGTGGAGCGGGGGCCAACTCCTACAATGAGCAGTTCTTC. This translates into CASRGGAGANSYNEQFF.

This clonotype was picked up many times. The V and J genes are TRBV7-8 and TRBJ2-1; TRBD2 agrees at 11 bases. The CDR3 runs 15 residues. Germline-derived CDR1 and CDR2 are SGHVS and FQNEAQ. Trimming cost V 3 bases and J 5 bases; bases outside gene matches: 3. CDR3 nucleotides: TGTGCCAGCAGCTTTGTAGCGGGGGGGGACAATGAGCAGTTCTTC. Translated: CASSFVAGGDNEQFF.

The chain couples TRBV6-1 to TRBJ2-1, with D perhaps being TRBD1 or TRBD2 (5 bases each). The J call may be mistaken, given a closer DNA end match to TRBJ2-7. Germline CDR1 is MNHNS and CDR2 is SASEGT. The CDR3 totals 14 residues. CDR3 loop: CASSGDGLSYEQYF. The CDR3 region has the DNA TGTGCCAGCAGCGGGGACGGACTTTCCTACGAGCAGTACTTC.

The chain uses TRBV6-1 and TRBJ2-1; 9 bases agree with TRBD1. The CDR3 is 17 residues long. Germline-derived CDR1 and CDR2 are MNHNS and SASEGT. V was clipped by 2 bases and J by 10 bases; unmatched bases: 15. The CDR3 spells CASSEYNWGQGSYEQFF. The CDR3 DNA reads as TGTGCCAGCAGTGAATATAACTGGGGACAGGGCTCCTACGAGCAGTTCTTC.

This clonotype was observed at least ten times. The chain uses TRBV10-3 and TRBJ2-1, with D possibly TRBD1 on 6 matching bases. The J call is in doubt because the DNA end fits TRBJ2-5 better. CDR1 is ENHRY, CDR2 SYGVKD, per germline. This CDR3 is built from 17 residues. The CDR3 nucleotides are TGTGCCATCAGTGAGGGCACCGGGACATCATACCAAGAGACCCAGTACTTC. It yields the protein CAISEGTGTSYQETQYF.

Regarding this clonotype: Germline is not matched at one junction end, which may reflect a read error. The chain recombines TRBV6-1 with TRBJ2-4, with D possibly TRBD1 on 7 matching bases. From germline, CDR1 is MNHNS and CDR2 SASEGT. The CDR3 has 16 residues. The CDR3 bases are TGTGCCTGCAGGGGGGCCGGGTCCATAGACCAAAACACTCAGTACTTC. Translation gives CACRGAGSIDQNTQYF.

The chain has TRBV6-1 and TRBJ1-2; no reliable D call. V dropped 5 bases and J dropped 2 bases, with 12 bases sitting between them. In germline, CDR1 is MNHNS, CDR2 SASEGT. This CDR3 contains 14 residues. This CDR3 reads CASSRGAVNYGYTF. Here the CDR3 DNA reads TGTGCCAGCAGTCGCGGCGCAGTAAACTATGGCTACACCTTC.

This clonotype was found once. CDR3: CASSWAGTDTDTQYF. CDR3 bases: TGTGCCAGCAGCTGGGCAGGGACAGACACAGATACGCAGTATTTT. The V and J genes are TRBV7-2 and TRBJ2-3, with 7 bases that match TRBD1. The germline gives CDR1 SGHTA, CDR2 FQGNSA. The V gene end was trimmed by 4 bases and the J gene end by 2 bases; junction bases not matched to a gene: 6. The CDR3 contains 15 residues.

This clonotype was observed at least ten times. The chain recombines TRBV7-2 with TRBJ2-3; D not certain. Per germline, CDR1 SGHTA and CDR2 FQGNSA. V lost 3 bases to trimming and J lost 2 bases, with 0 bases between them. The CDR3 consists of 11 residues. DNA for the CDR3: TGTGCCAGCAGCTTCACAGATACGCAGTATTTT. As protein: CASSFTDTQYF.

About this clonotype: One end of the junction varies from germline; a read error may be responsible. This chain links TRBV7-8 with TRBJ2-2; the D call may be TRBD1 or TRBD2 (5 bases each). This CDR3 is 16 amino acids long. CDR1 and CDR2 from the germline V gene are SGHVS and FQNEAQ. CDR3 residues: CASRIIEGRSTGALYF. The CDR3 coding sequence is TGTGCCAGCAGGATCATCGAGGGAAGAAGCACCGGGGCGCTGTATTTT.